The sequence of this TCR beta chain was determined in a study of blood T cells in healthy people across ages. General study findings and limits: Both naive CD4+ cell counts and diversity were greater in long-lived donors than in aged donors. Considered underestimates were the diversity estimates obtained from one million T cells. The recorded TCR beta diversity per million T cells decreased in a roughly linear manner with age.

A minimum of 6 million PBMCs was isolated per sample. Looked up from germline, CDR1 is LGHNA and CDR2 is YSLEER. The V and J ends lost 1 base and 14 bases respectively, with 9 bases between them. This CDR3 has 12 amino acids. This clonotype was picked up a small number of times. The antigen remains unidentified. Next came a second PCR, run for roughly 6 to 11 cycles, which used a sample-barcoded 5' primer along with a J-beta primer mix. MiXCR was run by TCRdb on the 5' RACE reads, yielding one entry per CDR3 protein. The sample consists of approximately 2,000,000 distinct CDR3 sequences, 35% to 50% of them appearing once.

The TCR was taken from a human donor in good health. The V and J genes are TRBV4-3 and TRBJ1-6; D is uncertain. Sequencing used blood. CDR3: CASSQVDGALHF. CDR3 nucleotides: TGCGCCAGCAGCCAAGTGGACGGAGCCCTCCACTTT.